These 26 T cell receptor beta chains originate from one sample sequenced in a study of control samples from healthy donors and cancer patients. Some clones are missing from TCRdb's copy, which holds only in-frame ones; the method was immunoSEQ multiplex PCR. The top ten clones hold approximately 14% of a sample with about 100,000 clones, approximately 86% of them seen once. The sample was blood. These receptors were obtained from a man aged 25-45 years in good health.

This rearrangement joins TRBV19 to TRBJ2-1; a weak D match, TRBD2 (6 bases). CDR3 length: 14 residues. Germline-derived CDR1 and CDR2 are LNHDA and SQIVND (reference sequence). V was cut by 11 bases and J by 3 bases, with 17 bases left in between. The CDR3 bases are TGTGCCGCAGCGCCGGGCGGGATCTACAATGAGCAGTTCTTC. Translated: CAAAPGGIYNEQFF. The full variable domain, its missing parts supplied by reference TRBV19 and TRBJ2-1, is DGGITQSPKYLFRKEGQNVTLSCEQNLNHDAMYWYRQDPGQGLRLIYYSQIVNDFQKGDIAEGYSVSREKKESFPLTVTSAQKNPTAFYLCAAAPGGIYNEQFFGPGTRLTVL.

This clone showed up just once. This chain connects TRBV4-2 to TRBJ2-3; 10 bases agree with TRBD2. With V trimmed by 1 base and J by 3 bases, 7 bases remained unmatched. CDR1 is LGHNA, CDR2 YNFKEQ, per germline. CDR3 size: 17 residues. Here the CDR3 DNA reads TGTGCCAGCAGCCAAGTTCCAGCGGGAGGGTTTACAGATACGCAGTATTTT. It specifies CASSQVPAGGFTDTQYF.

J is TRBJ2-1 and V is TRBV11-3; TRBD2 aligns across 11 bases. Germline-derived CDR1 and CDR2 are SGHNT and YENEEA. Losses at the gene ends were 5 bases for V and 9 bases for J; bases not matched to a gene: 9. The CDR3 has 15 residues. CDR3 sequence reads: CASSPRLAGLGEQFF. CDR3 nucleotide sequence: TGTGCCAGCAGCCCCAGACTAGCGGGATTAGGTGAGCAGTTCTTC. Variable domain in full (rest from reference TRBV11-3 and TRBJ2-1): EAGVVQSPRYKIIEKKQPVAFWCNPISGHNTLYWYLQNLGQGPELLIRYENEEAVDDSQLPKDRFSAERLKGVDSTLKIQPAELGDSAVYLCASSPRLAGLGEQFFGPGTRLTVL.

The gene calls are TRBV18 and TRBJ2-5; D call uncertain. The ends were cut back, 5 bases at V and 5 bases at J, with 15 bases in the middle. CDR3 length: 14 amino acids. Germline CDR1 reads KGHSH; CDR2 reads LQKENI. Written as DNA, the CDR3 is TGTGCCAGCTCAGGGTACGTGGGTGGCGAGACCCAGTACTTC. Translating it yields CASSGYVGGETQYF.

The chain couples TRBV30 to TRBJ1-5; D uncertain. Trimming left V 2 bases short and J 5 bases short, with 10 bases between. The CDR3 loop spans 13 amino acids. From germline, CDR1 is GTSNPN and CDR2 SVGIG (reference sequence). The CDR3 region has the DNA TGTGCCTGGAGTCCCCAGTACGATCAGCCCCAGCATTTT. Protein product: CAWSPQYDQPQHF.

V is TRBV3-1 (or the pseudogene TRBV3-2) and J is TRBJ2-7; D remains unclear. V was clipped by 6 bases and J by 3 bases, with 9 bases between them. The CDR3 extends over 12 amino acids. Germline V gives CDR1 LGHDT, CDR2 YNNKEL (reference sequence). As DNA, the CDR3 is TGTGCCAGCAGTCCAAGCGACTACGAGCAGTACTTC. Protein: CASSPSDYEQYF.

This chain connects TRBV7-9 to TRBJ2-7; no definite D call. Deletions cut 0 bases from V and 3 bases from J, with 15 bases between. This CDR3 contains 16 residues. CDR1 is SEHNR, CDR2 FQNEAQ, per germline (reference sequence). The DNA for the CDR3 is TGTGCCAGCAGCTTAGCTGGTCAGGCGGAGCTCTACGAGCAGTACTTC. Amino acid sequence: CASSLAGQAELYEQYF.

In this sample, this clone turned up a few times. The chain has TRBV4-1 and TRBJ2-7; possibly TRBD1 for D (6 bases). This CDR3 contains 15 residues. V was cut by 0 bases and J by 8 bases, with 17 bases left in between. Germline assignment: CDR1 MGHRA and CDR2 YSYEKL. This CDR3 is CASSQDTGTQPQQYF. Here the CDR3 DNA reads TGCGCCAGCAGCCAAGATACCGGGACACAACCCCAGCAGTACTTC.

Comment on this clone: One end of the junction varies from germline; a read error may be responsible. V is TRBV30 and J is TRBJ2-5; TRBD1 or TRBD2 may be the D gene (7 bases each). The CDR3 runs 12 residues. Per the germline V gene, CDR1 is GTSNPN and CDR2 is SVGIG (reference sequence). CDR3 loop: CAWSRGEGTQYF. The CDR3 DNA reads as TGTGCATGGAGCAGGGGGGAGGGGACCCAGTACTTC.

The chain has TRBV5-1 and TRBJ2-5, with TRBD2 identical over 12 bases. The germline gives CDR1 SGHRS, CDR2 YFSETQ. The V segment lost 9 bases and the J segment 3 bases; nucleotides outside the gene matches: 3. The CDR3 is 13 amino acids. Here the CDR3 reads CATGLAGKETQYF. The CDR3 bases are TGCGCCACAGGACTAGCGGGAAAAGAGACCCAGTACTTC.

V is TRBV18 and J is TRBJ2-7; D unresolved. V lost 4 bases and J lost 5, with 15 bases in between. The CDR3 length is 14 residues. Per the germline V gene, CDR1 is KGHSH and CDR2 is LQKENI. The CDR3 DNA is TGTGCCAGCTCACGGGAATATTTAAGGAACGAGCAGTACTTC. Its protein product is CASSREYLRNEQYF.

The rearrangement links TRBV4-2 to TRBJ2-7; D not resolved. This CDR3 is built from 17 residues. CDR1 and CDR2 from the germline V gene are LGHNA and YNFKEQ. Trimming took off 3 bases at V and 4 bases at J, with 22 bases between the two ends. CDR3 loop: CASSHTPPRTNPYEQYF. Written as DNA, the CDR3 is TGTGCCAGCAGCCATACCCCCCCCCGGACGAACCCATACGAGCAGTACTTC.

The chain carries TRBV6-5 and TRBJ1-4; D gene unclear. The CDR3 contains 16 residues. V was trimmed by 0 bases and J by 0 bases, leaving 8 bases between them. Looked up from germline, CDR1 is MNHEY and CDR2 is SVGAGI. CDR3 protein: CASSYSLSATNEKLFF. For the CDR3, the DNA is TGTGCCAGCAGTTACTCGTTGTCAGCAACTAATGAAAAACTGTTTTTT.

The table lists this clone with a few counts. This chain's CDR3 is CSVEDDTGEGAVNTEAFF. The CDR3 bases are TGCAGCGTTGAAGACGATACAGGGGAAGGCGCGGTGAACACTGAAGCTTTCTTT. The chain couples TRBV29-1 to TRBJ1-1; 7 bases match TRBD1. Per germline, CDR1 SQVTM and CDR2 ANQGSEA. This CDR3 spans 18 amino acids. Trimming took 0 bases from V and 0 from J; bases not matched to a gene: 13.

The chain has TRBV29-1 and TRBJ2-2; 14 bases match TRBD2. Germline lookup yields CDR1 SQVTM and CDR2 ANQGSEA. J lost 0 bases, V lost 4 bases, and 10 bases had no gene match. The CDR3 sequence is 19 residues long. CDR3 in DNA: TGCAGCGTTGTTAGCCCGGGACTAGCGGGAGTCGCGAACACCGGGGAGCTGTTTTTT. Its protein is CSVVSPGLAGVANTGELFF.

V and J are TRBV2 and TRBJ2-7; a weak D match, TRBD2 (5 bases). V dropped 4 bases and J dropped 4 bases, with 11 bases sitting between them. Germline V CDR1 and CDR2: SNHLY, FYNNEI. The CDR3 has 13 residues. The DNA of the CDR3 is TGTGCCAGCAGTGGGCCGGGAAGATACGAGCAGTACTTC. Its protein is CASSGPGRYEQYF.

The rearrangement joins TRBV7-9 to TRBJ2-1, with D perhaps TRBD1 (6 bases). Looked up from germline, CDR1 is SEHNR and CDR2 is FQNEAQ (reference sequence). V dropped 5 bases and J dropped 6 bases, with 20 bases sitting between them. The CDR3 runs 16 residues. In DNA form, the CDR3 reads TGTGCCAGCAGCGAAAGCAGGGGCCGTAACCGCAATGAGCAGTTCTTC. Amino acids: CASSESRGRNRNEQFF. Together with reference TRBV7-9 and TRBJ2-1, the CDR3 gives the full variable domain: DTGVSQNPRHKITKRGQNVTFRCDPISEHNRLYWYRQTLGQGPEFLTYFQNEAQLEKSRLLSDRFSAERPKGSFSTLEIQRTEQGDSAMYLCASSESRGRNRNEQFFGPGTRLTVL.

The CDR3 loop is CASSLSSRGRVREQYF. DNA of the CDR3: TGTGCCAGCAGCTTAAGTTCTCGGGGGCGGGTTCGGGAGCAGTACTTC. The chain recombines TRBV11-2 with TRBJ2-7; D possibly uses TRBD1 or TRBD2 (6 bases each). V was trimmed by 2 bases and J by 7 bases, leaving 21 bases between them. The CDR3 loop spans 16 amino acids. CDR1 and CDR2 (germline): SGHAT, FQNNGV.

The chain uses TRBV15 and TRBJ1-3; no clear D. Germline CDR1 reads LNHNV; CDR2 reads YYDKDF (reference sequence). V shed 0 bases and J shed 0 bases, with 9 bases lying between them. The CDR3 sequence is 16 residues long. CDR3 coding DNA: TGTGCCACCAGCAGAGATGTGGTTCCCTCTGGAAACACCATATATTTT. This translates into CATSRDVVPSGNTIYF.

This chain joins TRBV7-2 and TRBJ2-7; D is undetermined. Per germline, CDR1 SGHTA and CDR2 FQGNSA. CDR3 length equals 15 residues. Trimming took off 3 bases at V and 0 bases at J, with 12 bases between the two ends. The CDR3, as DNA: TGTGCCAGCAGCTTTAGCCAGGTTAACTCCTACGAGCAGTACTTC. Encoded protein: CASSFSQVNSYEQYF.

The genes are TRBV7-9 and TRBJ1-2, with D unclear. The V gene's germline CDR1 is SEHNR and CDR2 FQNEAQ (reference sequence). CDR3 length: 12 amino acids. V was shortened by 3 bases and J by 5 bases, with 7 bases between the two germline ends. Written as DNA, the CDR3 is TGTGCCAGCAGCTTTGGGGTTTATGGCTACACCTTC. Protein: CASSFGVYGYTF.

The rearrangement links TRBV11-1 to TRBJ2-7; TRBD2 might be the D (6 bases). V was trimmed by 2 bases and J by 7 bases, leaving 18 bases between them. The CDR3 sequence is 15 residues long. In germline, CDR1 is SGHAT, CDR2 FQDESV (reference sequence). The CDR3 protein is CASSLNLGGTGEQYF. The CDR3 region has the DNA TGTGCCAGCAGCTTAAATCTTGGCGGGACGGGTGAGCAGTACTTC.

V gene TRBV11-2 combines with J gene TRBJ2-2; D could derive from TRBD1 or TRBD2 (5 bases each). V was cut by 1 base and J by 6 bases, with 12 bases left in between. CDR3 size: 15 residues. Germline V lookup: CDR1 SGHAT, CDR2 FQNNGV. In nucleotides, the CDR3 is TGTGCCAGCAGCTTAGCCCACCCGGGACCCGGGGAGCTGTTTTTT. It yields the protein CASSLAHPGPGELFF.

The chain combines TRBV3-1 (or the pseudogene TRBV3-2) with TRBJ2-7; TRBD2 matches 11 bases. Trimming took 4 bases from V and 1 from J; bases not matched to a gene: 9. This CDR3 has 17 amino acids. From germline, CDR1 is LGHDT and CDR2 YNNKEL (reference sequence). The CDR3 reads CASSLGGTSGGSYEQYF. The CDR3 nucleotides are TGTGCCAGCAGCCTTGGGGGAACTAGCGGGGGATCCTACGAGCAGTACTTC.

The CDR3: CASSLNFIGRGSGNTIYF. CDR3 DNA sequence: TGCGCCAGCAGCTTAAATTTCATAGGCAGGGGCTCTGGAAACACCATATATTTT. The rearrangement uses TRBV5-1 and TRBJ1-3; D might be TRBD1 (6 bases). The germline V gene has CDR1 SGHRS and CDR2 YFSETQ. The CDR3 consists of 18 residues. V lost 2 bases, J lost 0 bases, and 18 bases lay in between. Variable domain in full (rest from reference TRBV5-1 and TRBJ1-3): KAGVTQTPRYLIKTRGQQVTLSCSPISGHRSVSWYQQTPGQGLQFLFEYFSETQRNKGNFPGRFSGRQFSNSRSEMNVSTLELGDSALYLCASSLNFIGRGSGNTIYFGEGSWLTVV.

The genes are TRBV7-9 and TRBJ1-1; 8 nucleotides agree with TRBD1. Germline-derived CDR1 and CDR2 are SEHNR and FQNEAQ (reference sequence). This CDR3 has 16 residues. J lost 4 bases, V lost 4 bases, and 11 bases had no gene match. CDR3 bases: TGTGCCAGCAGCTCCCGATCCGGACAGGGAGGCACTGAAGCTTTCTTT. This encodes CASSSRSGQGGTEAFF.